The 27 T cell receptor beta chains given below trace back to one sample, sequenced in a study of cytomegalovirus exposure and HLA in healthy donors. Clones were sequenced by immunoSEQ multiplex PCR, and TCRdb holds only the in-frame ones, with some missing. The table shows some 84,000 clones, with under 95% occurring only once. The sequenced material came from PBMCs. The receptors shown here come from a man aged 30 to 39 in good health and CMV-seronegative.

DNA of the CDR3: TGTGCCAGCAGAAAGCGACAGGGTTACCGGGAGACCCAGTACTTC. Translated, it gives CASRKRQGYRETQYF. The chain joins TRBV6-5 to TRBJ2-5; 7 bases line up with TRBD1. From germline, CDR1 is MNHEY and CDR2 SVGAGI. This CDR3 spans 15 amino acids. V lost 6 bases, J lost 5 bases, and 12 bases stayed unmatched.

J is TRBJ2-1 and V is TRBV19, with 7 bases lining up with TRBD1. The CDR3 has 15 residues. Germline V gene lookup returns CDR1 LNHDA and CDR2 SQIVND (reference sequence). V lost 1 base, J lost 7 bases, and 7 bases stayed unmatched. CDR3 region: CASSIGRGGSNEQFF. The CDR3 nucleotides read TGTGCCAGTAGTATAGGCAGAGGGGGCTCAAATGAGCAGTTCTTC.

The CDR3 nucleotides are TGTGCCAGCAAGACTACGGGGACTGAAGCTTTCTTT. Its protein product is CASKTTGTEAFF. This chain connects TRBV28 to TRBJ1-1; unclear D gene. Per the germline V gene, CDR1 is MDHEN and CDR2 is SYDVKM. V was pared by 7 bases and J by 5 bases, with 11 bases between. There are 12 residues in the CDR3. Filled out from reference TRBV28 and TRBJ1-1, the complete variable domain reads DVKVTQSSRYLVKRTGEKVFLECVQDMDHENMFWYRQDPGLGLRLIYFSYDVKMKEKGDIPEGYSVSREKKERFSLILESASTNQTSMYLCASKTTGTEAFFGQGTRLTVV.

This chain links TRBV11-2 with TRBJ1-1; no clear D. Trimming removed 2 bases from V and 8 bases from J, with 12 bases in between. The germline V gene encodes CDR1 SGHAT and CDR2 FQNNGV. The CDR3 extends over 13 amino acids. Here the CDR3 DNA reads TGTGCCAGCAGCTTACGGGAATTATTCGAAGCTTTCTTT. As protein: CASSLRELFEAFF.

Only one count was recorded for this clone. The rearrangement joins TRBV6-5 to TRBJ2-7, with TRBD1 matching 8 bases. Germline V gene lookup returns CDR1 MNHEY and CDR2 SVGAGI. There are 14 residues in the CDR3. J gave up 3 bases and V 6 bases, and 7 bases lay outside the gene matches. The CDR3 nucleotides read TGTGCCAGCAGCAAGACAGGGGCCCACTACGAGCAGTACTTC. It is translated as CASSKTGAHYEQYF.

This clone showed up just once. The V and J genes are TRBV4-1 and TRBJ2-7; 8 positions agree with TRBD2. Unmatched junction bases numbered 12, after V lost 1 base and J lost 1 base. The CDR3 is 18 amino acids. Germline CDR1 MGHRA, CDR2 YSYEKL. In DNA, the CDR3 is TGCGCCAGCAGCCAAGGTTTCGCTCGCGGGAGGCCTTCCTACGAGCAGTACTTC. It yields the protein CASSQGFARGRPSYEQYF.

The V and J genes are TRBV28 and TRBJ1-5; D possibly corresponds to TRBD1 (5 bases). Trimming took off 6 bases at V and 5 bases at J, with 17 bases between the two ends. Germline V gives CDR1 MDHEN, CDR2 SYDVKM. The CDR3 spans 15 residues. CDR3 bases: TGTGCCAGCAGCAATATTCGAGGAGGGGATCAGCCCCAGCATTTT. This translates into CASSNIRGGDQPQHF.

The V and J genes are TRBV28 and TRBJ1-5, with 10 bases that match TRBD1. Germline V lookup: CDR1 MDHEN, CDR2 SYDVKM. Trimming removed 2 bases from V and 10 bases from J; junction bases left unmatched: 14. This CDR3 comprises 17 residues. The CDR3 nucleotides read TGTGCCAGCAGTTTACAGACAGGGGGCTTTGTTTTCGGACCCCAGCATTTT. It specifies CASSLQTGGFVFGPQHF.

The V gene is TRBV28, the J gene TRBJ2-7, with D hard to call. The CDR3 is 15 residues long. Germline lookup yields CDR1 MDHEN and CDR2 SYDVKM. Between the trimmed V and J ends, which lost 2 bases and 3 bases, there was a span of 14 bases. The CDR3 DNA follows: TGTGCCAGCAGTTTACAAACCGGGTCCCACTACGAGCAGTACTTC. This sequence encodes CASSLQTGSHYEQYF.

J is TRBJ1-5 and V is TRBV28; 7 bases line up with TRBD1. The CDR3 is made up of 17 amino acids. Germline V gene lookup returns CDR1 MDHEN and CDR2 SYDVKM. The trim removed 5 bases at V and 0 bases at J, leaving 10 bases unmatched. The CDR3 sequence: CASSQRQGAYSNQPQHF. In DNA form, the CDR3 reads TGTGCCAGCAGTCAGAGACAGGGAGCTTATAGCAATCAGCCCCAGCATTTT.

This chain connects TRBV6-5 to TRBJ2-1; TRBD1 is a possible D gene (6 bases). V was shortened by 5 bases and J by 7 bases, with 6 bases between the two germline ends. CDR3 length: 11 residues. Germline CDR1 and CDR2: MNHEY and SVGAGI. CDR3 amino acids: CASSQGNEQFF. DNA for the CDR3: TGTGCCAGCAGTCAGGGGAATGAGCAGTTCTTC.

This clone was seen a single time. The V call is TRBV11-2, the J call TRBJ1-1, with D possibly TRBD1 on 6 matching bases. CDR1 is SGHAT, CDR2 FQNNGV, per germline. V was clipped by 5 bases and J by 2 bases, with 21 bases between them. CDR3 length: 17 amino acids. CDR3 sequence reads: CASSQRDTTVGNTEAFF. The CDR3 DNA is TGTGCCAGCAGCCAGCGGGACACCACCGTTGGTAACACTGAAGCTTTCTTT. Looking up the rest from reference TRBV11-2 and TRBJ1-1 gives the full variable domain: EAGVAQSPRYKIIEKRQSVAFWCNPISGHATLYWYQQILGQGPKLLIQFQNNGVVDDSQLPKDRFSAERLKGVDSTLKIQPAKLEDSAVYLCASSQRDTTVGNTEAFFGQGTRLTVV.

This clone was observed a single time. The chain links TRBV19 to TRBJ2-1; 12 bases align to TRBD2. The length of the CDR3 is 15 residues. V lost 3 bases, J lost 9 bases, and 6 bases stayed unmatched. Germline CDR1 LNHDA, CDR2 SQIVND (reference sequence). The CDR3 loop is CASSIGPSGRGEQFF. In DNA form, the CDR3 reads TGTGCCAGTAGTATCGGCCCTAGCGGGAGGGGTGAGCAGTTCTTC. Supplemented by reference TRBV19 and TRBJ2-1, the full variable domain reads DGGITQSPKYLFRKEGQNVTLSCEQNLNHDAMYWYRQDPGQGLRLIYYSQIVNDFQKGDIAEGYSVSREKKESFPLTVTSAQKNPTAFYLCASSIGPSGRGEQFFGPGTRLTVL.

The rearrangement links TRBV5-4 to TRBJ2-3, with TRBD2 identical over 14 bases. V was pared by 5 bases and J by 7 bases, with 9 bases of the junction left unmatched. This CDR3 has 16 residues. Germline CDR1 reads SGHNT; CDR2 reads YYREEE (reference sequence). The CDR3 coding sequence is TGTGCCAGCAGTTTACCGGGACTAGCGGGGGAGAATACGCAGTATTTT. It specifies CASSLPGLAGENTQYF.

The rearrangement uses TRBV19 and TRBJ2-1; TRBD2 is a possible D gene (5 bases). The germline V gene encodes CDR1 LNHDA and CDR2 SQIVND (reference sequence). The length of the CDR3 is 14 residues. V shed 2 bases and J shed 6 bases, with 11 bases lying between them. In DNA form, the CDR3 reads TGTGCCAGTAGTATACCGGGATTAATCAATGAGCAGTTCTTC. Translated: CASSIPGLINEQFF.

This clone was seen just once. The rearrangement links TRBV9 to TRBJ1-2, with TRBD1 matching 7 bases. Germline-derived CDR1 and CDR2 are SGDLS and YYNGEE. V lost 3 bases to trimming and J lost 0 bases; unmatched junction nucleotides: 8. The CDR3 length is 16 residues. The CDR3 sequence: CASSAGQERSNYGYTF. The DNA of the CDR3 is TGTGCCAGCAGCGCCGGACAGGAAAGATCTAACTATGGCTACACCTTC.

The V gene is TRBV5-1, the J gene TRBJ1-1; D perhaps matches TRBD1 (6 bases). The CDR3 consists of 14 residues. Trimming took 5 bases from V and 0 from J, leaving 11 bases between them. CDR1 is SGHRS, CDR2 YFSETQ, per germline. This CDR3 reads CASSRTDLNTEAFF. As DNA, the CDR3 is TGCGCCAGCAGTCGGACAGATTTGAACACTGAAGCTTTCTTT.

The CDR3 nucleotides are TGTGCCAGCAGTTATAATAGAGCTGAAGCTTTCTTT. It encodes CASSYNRAEAFF. The rearrangement joins TRBV6-5 to TRBJ1-1; D not certain. The CDR3 is 12 residues long. Germline V CDR1 and CDR2: MNHEY, SVGAGI. V was clipped by 3 bases and J by 6 bases, with 8 bases between them.

J is TRBJ2-7 and V is TRBV21-1; the table calls TRBD2, which could not be checked here. TRBV21-1 is shown as a pseudogene. The CDR3 loop spans 15 amino acids. CDR3 DNA sequence: TGTGCCAGCAGCAAAGGTGAGGAGAGCTCCTACGAGCAGTACTTC. Its protein is CASSKGEESSYEQYF.

The chain combines TRBV2 with TRBJ2-7; 11 bases map to TRBD1. The V gene's germline CDR1 is SNHLY and CDR2 FYNNEI. The CDR3 runs to 16 residues. Trimming took 6 bases from V and 1 from J; bases not matched to a gene: 8. For the CDR3, the DNA is TGTGCCAGCAGCTATCTACGGGACAGGGGGTCCTACGAGCAGTACTTC. Protein product: CASSYLRDRGSYEQYF.

This rearrangement joins TRBV11-2 to TRBJ2-2; TRBD1 is a possible D gene (5 bases). The CDR3 covers 14 residues. The germline gives CDR1 SGHAT, CDR2 FQNNGV. Between the trimmed V and J ends, which lost 6 bases and 6 bases, there was a span of 14 bases. The CDR3 nucleotides are TGTGCCAGCAGTACATACAGGAGACCCGGGGAGCTGTTTTTT. It specifies CASSTYRRPGELFF.

The chain uses TRBV28 and TRBJ1-2; D gene uncertain. The V gene's germline CDR1 is MDHEN and CDR2 SYDVKM. Trimming removed 10 bases at V and 8 bases at J, with 14 bases between. CDR3 length: 11 residues. The CDR3 is CATGGVSGYTF. The CDR3 region has the DNA TGTGCCACGGGCGGGGTTTCAGGCTACACCTTC.

The chain is built from TRBV6-5 and TRBJ2-7, with TRBD1 as a possible D gene (5 bases). Trimming left V 2 bases short and J 3 bases short, with 5 bases between. The CDR3 is made up of 12 amino acids. The germline gives CDR1 MNHEY, CDR2 SVGAGI. The CDR3 spells CASSYQGYEQYF. Here the CDR3 DNA reads TGTGCCAGCAGTTACCAGGGCTACGAGCAGTACTTC.

CDR3 sequence (DNA): TGTGCCAGCAGTCCTGGACTGGACGGGGAGCTGTTTTTT. Amino acids: CASSPGLDGELFF. The chain is built from TRBV6-6 and TRBJ2-2; maybe TRBD2 (5 bases). Germline CDR1 MNHNY, CDR2 SVGAGI (reference sequence). The germline V and J ends were trimmed by 5 bases and 7 bases, with 11 bases remaining between them. CDR3 size: 13 residues.

Remarks on this clone: Germline and junction disagree at one end, which may indicate a read error. This chain connects TRBV19 to TRBJ2-2; D might be TRBD1 (6 bases). Germline assignment: CDR1 LNHDA and CDR2 SQIVND (reference sequence). The CDR3 has 15 amino acids. CDR3 sequence (DNA): TGTGCCAGTAGTACCGGACAGACGAACACCGGGGAGCTGTCTTTT. Protein: CASSTGQTNTGELSF.

The gene calls are TRBV10-3 and TRBJ1-2; D ambiguous. V was trimmed by 0 bases and J by 1 base, leaving 12 bases between them. Germline V gene sequence: CDR1 ENHRY, CDR2 SYGVKD. The length of the CDR3 is 16 residues. In DNA form, the CDR3 reads TGTGCCATCAGTGAGTCCCGATCCGTACTTAACTATGGCTACACCTTC. This codes for CAISESRSVLNYGYTF.

This clone occurred once. The chain is built from TRBV20-1 and TRBJ1-2, with TRBD1 matching over 7 bases. CDR1 and CDR2 (germline): DFQATT, SNEGSKA (reference sequence). The CDR3 sequence is 11 residues long. Unmatched junction bases numbered 2, after V lost 2 bases and J lost 8 bases. Here the CDR3 reads CSARTGAGYTF. The CDR3 DNA reads as TGCAGTGCTAGAACAGGGGCCGGCTACACCTTC.